Presented here are 32 T cell receptor beta chains from one specimen sequenced in a study of PD-1 blockade in classical Hodgkin lymphoma. The data were produced by immunoSEQ multiplex PCR, yet TCRdb's version contains in-frame clones alone and is incomplete. The table lists more than 70,000 clones, approximately 91% of them singletons. Every patient had relapsed following autologous stem cell transplantation, and cohorts differed in brentuximab vedotin exposure. Sample: peripheral blood mononuclear cells (PBMCs), taken before the second cycle of nivolumab. These receptors came from a human donor with classical Hodgkin lymphoma.

In this sample, this clone turned up a few times. The J gene is TRBJ2-2, the V gene TRBV9; 9 nucleotides match TRBD1. In germline, CDR1 is SGDLS, CDR2 YYNGEE. The CDR3 totals 14 residues. The J segment lost 5 bases and the V segment lost 3 bases, leaving 2 bases of the junction unmatched. The CDR3 loop is CASSGGTGTGELFF. Here the CDR3 DNA reads TGTGCCAGCAGCGGGGGGACAGGGACCGGGGAGCTGTTTTTT.

V is TRBV9 and J is TRBJ2-3; 7 bases are shared with TRBD2. CDR3 length equals 19 residues. The trim removed 0 bases at V and 3 bases at J, leaving 16 bases unmatched. The germline V gene encodes CDR1 SGDLS and CDR2 YYNGEE. The CDR3 here is CASSVGWGTMAGITDTQYF. CDR3 bases: TGTGCCAGCAGCGTAGGTTGGGGGACTATGGCGGGGATAACAGATACGCAGTATTTT.

The chain has TRBV6-1 and TRBJ1-5; D unresolved. The CDR3 extends over 11 amino acids. V shed 1 base and J shed 7 bases, with 2 bases lying between them. Germline assignment: CDR1 MNHNS and CDR2 SASEGT. In nucleotides, the CDR3 is TGTGCCAGCAGTGAAGGACAGCCCCAGCATTTT. Protein: CASSEGQPQHF.

The V call is TRBV5-1, the J call TRBJ2-1; 10 bases align to TRBD1. J was trimmed by 8 bases and V by 6 bases; bases with no gene match: 17. The V gene's germline CDR1 is SGHRS and CDR2 YFSETQ. The CDR3 length is 17 residues. The CDR3 reads CASKTLTGGQGLDEQFF. The DNA of the CDR3 is TGCGCCAGCAAGACTTTAACAGGGGGACAGGGGTTAGATGAGCAGTTCTTC.

The V call is TRBV5-1, the J call TRBJ2-1; the match to TRBD2 covers 8 bases. Losses at the gene ends were 1 base for V and 1 base for J; bases not matched to a gene: 1. Germline V CDR1 and CDR2: SGHRS, YFSETQ. This CDR3 is built from 15 residues. The CDR3 DNA is TGCGCCAGCAGCTTGACGGGAGGGTCCTACAATGAGCAGTTCTTC. This encodes CASSLTGGSYNEQFF. The full variable domain, its missing parts supplied by reference TRBV5-1 and TRBJ2-1, is KAGVTQTPRYLIKTRGQQVTLSCSPISGHRSVSWYQQTPGQGLQFLFEYFSETQRNKGNFPGRFSGRQFSNSRSEMNVSTLELGDSALYLCASSLTGGSYNEQFFGPGTRLTVL.

The J gene is TRBJ2-7, the V gene TRBV27; 8 bases align to TRBD1. V lost 2 bases and J lost 5; bases outside the gene matches: 2. The CDR3 length is 13 residues. Germline V lookup: CDR1 MNHEY, CDR2 SMNVEV (reference sequence). The CDR3 DNA is TGTGCCAGCAGTTTACAGGGGGCCCACGAGCAGTACTTC. Protein sequence: CASSLQGAHEQYF.

This rearrangement joins TRBV5-4 to TRBJ2-3; 8 bases are shared with TRBD2. Germline CDR1 and CDR2: SGHNT and YYREEE (reference sequence). This CDR3 is built from 17 residues. Trimming at V came to 3 bases and at J to 6 bases, leaving 15 bases not matched to a gene. This chain's CDR3 is CASSSGPGLGVTDTQYF. In DNA form, the CDR3 reads TGTGCCAGCAGCTCGGGACCGGGACTAGGGGTAACTGATACGCAGTATTTT.

The CDR3 loop reads CASSQDSFELSYEQYF. As DNA, the CDR3 is TGCGCCAGCAGCCAAGATAGTTTTGAGCTTTCCTACGAGCAGTACTTC. This sequence joins TRBV4-1 and TRBJ2-7; D is unresolved. The CDR3 sequence is 16 residues long. Trimming removed 0 bases at V and 1 base at J, with 13 bases between. Germline assignment: CDR1 MGHRA and CDR2 YSYEKL.

The chain uses TRBV30 and TRBJ1-5; D not certain. This CDR3 region has 14 residues. Trimming cost V 1 base and J 2 bases, with 9 bases left between them. Per the germline V gene, CDR1 is GTSNPN and CDR2 is SVGIG (reference sequence). The CDR3 loop is CAWSAGWGNQPQHF. Here the CDR3 DNA reads TGTGCCTGGAGTGCCGGGTGGGGCAATCAGCCCCAGCATTTT.

This chain uses TRBV27 with TRBJ1-4; TRBD1 is a possible D gene (5 bases). The CDR3 sequence is 14 residues long. Trimming took off 7 bases at V and 4 bases at J, with 13 bases between the two ends. Germline V gives CDR1 MNHEY, CDR2 SMNVEV (reference sequence). CDR3 loop: CASMGPGDNEKLFF. DNA for the CDR3: TGTGCCAGCATGGGACCTGGAGATAATGAAAAACTGTTTTTT.

The genes are TRBV5-1 and TRBJ1-2, with D perhaps matching TRBD1 (6 bases). Germline lookup yields CDR1 SGHRS and CDR2 YFSETQ. There are 14 residues in the CDR3. Trimming pared 3 bases from V and 7 bases from J, leaving 16 bases between. This CDR3 is CASSWGGKESGYTF. The CDR3 bases are TGCGCCAGCAGCTGGGGGGGCAAGGAGTCTGGCTACACCTTC.

The chain joins TRBV5-1 to TRBJ2-7; 8 nucleotides agree with TRBD1. Germline assignment: CDR1 SGHRS and CDR2 YFSETQ. V lost 3 bases to trimming and J lost 2 bases; unmatched junction nucleotides: 4. The CDR3 is 14 amino acids. The CDR3 coding sequence is TGCGCCAGCAGCTCGACAGGGGTCCCCTACGAGCAGTACTTC. It yields the protein CASSSTGVPYEQYF.

The CDR3 DNA reads as TGTGCCAGCAGTTCCCCCCCGGGACAGGGCCACTATGGCTACACCTTC. It codes for CASSSPPGQGHYGYTF. This chain connects TRBV28 to TRBJ1-2; 9 positions match TRBD1. The CDR3 spans 16 residues. The ends lost 4 bases at V and 3 bases at J; junction bases unmatched: 9. Germline CDR1 is MDHEN and CDR2 is SYDVKM.

The chain employs TRBV30 and TRBJ2-1, with TRBD2 matching over 8 bases. The CDR3 runs 16 residues. The ends lost 2 bases at V and 0 bases at J; junction bases unmatched: 6. Germline V CDR1 and CDR2: GTSNPN, SVGIG (reference sequence). The CDR3 DNA reads as TGTGCCTGGAGTATGGGGGCGGGAGGCTCCTACAATGAGCAGTTCTTC. Encoded protein: CAWSMGAGGSYNEQFF.

CDR3 residues: CASSLATVVSYEQYF. The CDR3, as DNA: TGTGCCAGCAGTTTAGCGACAGTCGTCTCCTACGAGCAGTACTTC. The chain couples TRBV28 to TRBJ2-7, with D possibly TRBD1 on 5 matching bases. Trimming cost V 2 bases and J 0 bases, with 11 bases left between them. Germline values: CDR1 MDHEN, CDR2 SYDVKM. The CDR3 is 15 amino acids. The full variable domain, completed using reference TRBV28 and TRBJ2-7, is DVKVTQSSRYLVKRTGEKVFLECVQDMDHENMFWYRQDPGLGLRLIYFSYDVKMKEKGDIPEGYSVSREKKERFSLILESASTNQTSMYLCASSLATVVSYEQYFGPGTRLTVT.

This clone has only one observation. The V gene is TRBV5-1, the J gene TRBJ2-7; TRBD1 matches at 9 bases. This CDR3 is built from 13 residues. The V and J ends lost 7 bases and 2 bases, in that order; junction bases with no gene match: 4. The germline gives CDR1 SGHRS, CDR2 YFSETQ. CDR3 coding DNA: TGCGCCAGCTCCCGGGACAGGGCCTACGAGCAGTACTTC. Its protein is CASSRDRAYEQYF.

V usage is TRBV19 and J usage is TRBJ2-7, with TRBD1 matching over 10 bases. The CDR3 spans 15 residues. The junction had 5 bases not matched to a gene; V was cut back by 6 bases and J by 0 bases. Germline loops: CDR1 LNHDA, CDR2 SQIVND (reference sequence). CDR3 sequence (DNA): TGTGCCAGTAGACCGGGACAGGGGTCCTCCTACGAGCAGTACTTC. Its translation: CASRPGQGSSYEQYF.

In nucleotides, the CDR3 is TGTGCCAGCAGCTTACCCCGACAGGGGGCCTACGAGCAGTACTTC. Protein product: CASSLPRQGAYEQYF. The V gene is TRBV7-9, the J gene TRBJ2-7; TRBD1 matches 9 bases. The CDR3 is 15 residues long. V lost 2 bases and J lost 2; bases outside the gene matches: 4. CDR1 is SEHNR, CDR2 FQNEAQ, per germline (reference sequence).

V is TRBV15 and J is TRBJ2-3; 7 nucleotides line up with TRBD2. V lost 1 base, J lost 11 bases, and 12 bases stayed unmatched. Germline-derived CDR1 and CDR2 are LNHNV and YYDKDF (reference sequence). The CDR3 length is 15 residues. DNA of the CDR3: TGTGCCACCAGCAGAGCCGGGACTATCTTGCATATGCAGTATTTT. As protein: CATSRAGTILHMQYF.

The chain uses TRBV7-9 and TRBJ2-3, with TRBD2 matching over 13 bases. This CDR3 has 16 amino acids. Germline trimming cut 5 bases from V and 4 bases from J; bases unmatched to any gene: 6. CDR1 is SEHNR and CDR2 is FQNEAQ in the germline V gene (reference sequence). CDR3 nucleotide sequence: TGTGCCAGCAGCCCACCGACTAGCGGGAGGTCAGATACGCAGTATTTT. As protein: CASSPPTSGRSDTQYF.

The rearrangement joins TRBV5-1 to TRBJ2-1; 9 bases agree with TRBD2. The V segment lost 2 bases and the J segment 4 bases; nucleotides outside the gene matches: 4. CDR1 and CDR2 from the germline V gene are SGHRS and YFSETQ. This CDR3 comprises 15 residues. The CDR3 coding sequence is TGCGCCAGCAGCTTAGCAACTAGCGGGTACAATGAGCAGTTCTTC. Its protein is CASSLATSGYNEQFF.

The chain carries TRBV11-2 and TRBJ2-3; D is undetermined. CDR1 is SGHAT and CDR2 is FQNNGV in the germline V gene. This CDR3 is built from 13 residues. V was pared by 1 base and J by 7 bases, with 9 bases between. The DNA of the CDR3 is TGTGCCAGCAGCTTAGGAGGTCAAAATACGCAGTATTTT. It is translated as CASSLGGQNTQYF.

This chain links TRBV27 with TRBJ1-4; D is perhaps TRBD1 (5 bases). Trimming took 0 bases from V and 2 from J, leaving 10 bases between them. CDR1 MNHEY and CDR2 SMNVEV come from the germline V gene (reference sequence). The CDR3 consists of 16 residues. The DNA of the CDR3 is TGTGCCAGCAGTTTATCGGTCAGGGAGACTAATGAAAAACTGTTTTTT. Translated, it gives CASSLSVRETNEKLFF.

Written as DNA, the CDR3 is TGTGCCAGCAGCCCGGGACAGGGCACTGAAGCTTTCTTT. Translating it yields CASSPGQGTEAFF. J is TRBJ1-1 and V is TRBV27; 9 nucleotides match TRBD1. In germline, CDR1 is MNHEY, CDR2 SMNVEV (reference sequence). This CDR3 spans 13 amino acids. V shed 6 bases, J shed 4 bases, and the junction held 3 bases outside the gene matches.

The table lists this clone with a few counts. CDR3 nucleotides: TGTGCCAGCAGAAGGAGGGGGACCGGGGAGCTGTTTTTT. Its translation: CASRRRGTGELFF. This sequence joins TRBV6-5 and TRBJ2-2, with D perhaps matching TRBD1 or TRBD2 (6 bases each). Germline CDR1 reads MNHEY; CDR2 reads SVGAGI. This CDR3 has 13 residues. Trimming removed 6 bases from V and 5 bases from J, with 10 bases in between.

The chain combines TRBV28 with TRBJ2-7; D may be TRBD1 (6 bases). CDR1 and CDR2 (germline): MDHEN, SYDVKM. V dropped 6 bases and J dropped 2 bases, with 20 bases sitting between them. This CDR3 spans 16 amino acids. The CDR3 loop reads CASRTAGQLIPYEQYF. The CDR3 DNA follows: TGTGCCAGCAGAACCGCAGGACAGTTAATACCCTACGAGCAGTACTTC.

The rearrangement links TRBV4-2 to TRBJ2-7; D perhaps matches TRBD1 (6 bases). The CDR3 runs to 14 residues. Trimming left V 4 bases short and J 0 bases short, with 10 bases between. Germline CDR1 is LGHNA and CDR2 is YNFKEQ. The CDR3 loop is CASSPSDSSYEQYF. The CDR3 DNA follows: TGTGCCAGCAGCCCTTCGGACAGCTCCTACGAGCAGTACTTC.

V and J are TRBV5-1 and TRBJ1-4; D not certain. From germline, CDR1 is SGHRS and CDR2 YFSETQ. The CDR3 covers 17 residues. V lost 9 bases and J lost 0, with 21 bases in between. In nucleotides, the CDR3 is TGCGCCACCTCGATCCATGGCAGGTCTGCAACTAATGAAAAACTGTTTTTT. It codes for CATSIHGRSATNEKLFF.

V usage is TRBV19 and J usage is TRBJ2-3; D gene unclear. Trimming pared 6 bases from V and 1 base from J, leaving 8 bases between. CDR3 length: 13 amino acids. Per the germline V gene, CDR1 is LNHDA and CDR2 is SQIVND (reference sequence). CDR3 in DNA: TGTGCCAGTAGACTGACGGGCACAGATACGCAGTATTTT. This translates into CASRLTGTDTQYF.

CDR3: CASSESAFGNEQFF. CDR3 DNA sequence: TGTGCCAGCAGTGAATCGGCCTTTGGGAATGAGCAGTTCTTC. The rearrangement links TRBV25-1 to TRBJ2-1; the D is unclear. CDR3 length: 14 amino acids. Deletions cut 1 base from V and 7 bases from J, with 11 bases between. Germline V gene data show CDR1 as MGHDK and CDR2 as SYGVNS.

The chain combines TRBV6-6 with TRBJ2-1; TRBD1 matches 7 bases. Per the germline V gene, CDR1 is MNHNY and CDR2 is SVGAGI (reference sequence). The V gene end was trimmed by 5 bases and the J gene end by 9 bases; junction bases not matched to a gene: 13. The CDR3 has 15 residues. The CDR3 nucleotides are TGTGCCAGCAGTCGCCGGACAGGTTCGACCGGTGAGCAGTTCTTC. It encodes CASSRRTGSTGEQFF.

The CDR3 coding sequence is TGTGCCAGCAGCCGAGAACTAGCGCCGACTAGCACAGATACGCAGTATTTT. Its protein is CASSRELAPTSTDTQYF. The rearrangement links TRBV7-2 to TRBJ2-3; the match to TRBD2 covers 7 bases. The CDR3 consists of 17 residues. J was trimmed by 0 bases and V by 5 bases; bases with no gene match: 11. The germline V gene encodes CDR1 SGHTA and CDR2 FQGNSA.